Listed here are 21 T cell receptor beta chains from one sample, sequenced in a study of blood T cells in healthy people across ages (dated by TCRdb to about 2015). The library relied on 5' RACE. Reads for this sample came from an Illumina HiSeq 2500. A second roughly 6 to 12 cycle PCR used a sample-barcoded 5' primer and a J-beta primer mix. TCRdb redid the processing of the public reads, applying fastp at Q25 and MiXCR, and retained in-frame beta chains. Rows merge per CDR3 protein into single entries with the most common DNA and genes. The sample table holds more than 500,000 distinct CDR3 sequences, of which about 28% were seen once. Of the sample, 3% to 4% falls within the top ten clones. These data are also associated with another study on T cells of mothers and their children.

The sequencing sample was made of blood. These receptors were obtained from a boy aged 2 to 10 in good health.

This clonotype was seen only a few times. V is TRBV27 and J is TRBJ2-1, with TRBD2 matching 12 bases. The DNA end lines up better with TRBJ2-7; the J call may be wrong. Germline V gene data show CDR1 as MNHEY and CDR2 as SMNVEV (reference sequence). The CDR3 is 16 residues long. The CDR3 loop is CASSLRLAGVPHEQYF. Here the CDR3 DNA reads TGTGCCAGCAGTTTGCGACTAGCGGGAGTCCCCCACGAGCAGTACTTC.

This chain joins TRBV14 and TRBJ1-2; possible D gene TRBD1, 6 bases. This CDR3 has 14 residues. Germline CDR1 reads SGHDN; CDR2 reads FVKESK. Trimming shortened V by 3 bases and J by 7 bases, and 15 bases separated the two germline ends. The CDR3 region has the DNA TGTGCCAGCAGCCAGCCGGGGGCACCTTTTGGCTACACCTTC. Amino acid sequence: CASSQPGAPFGYTF.

Written as DNA, the CDR3 is TGCAGTGCTAGAGGAAGGGGCTCTGGGGCCAACGTCCTGACTTTC. Amino acids: CSARGRGSGANVLTF. V is TRBV20-1 and J is TRBJ2-6, with D tentatively TRBD1 (5 bases). This CDR3 has 15 amino acids. CDR1 and CDR2 (germline): DFQATT, SNEGSKA (reference sequence). The ends were cut back, 1 base at V and 0 bases at J, with 7 bases in the middle.

This chain uses TRBV3-1 with TRBJ2-4, with D hard to call. Germline CDR1 LGHDT, CDR2 YNNKEL (reference sequence). With 10 bases removed from V and 7 bases from J, the gap between germline ends came to 14 bases. The CDR3 contains 12 residues. The DNA for the CDR3 is TGTGCCACCGGTTCAGGTGGGAACATTCAGTACTTC. Amino acids: CATGSGGNIQYF.

The chain has TRBV20-1 and TRBJ1-5; D remains unclear. Germline V gene sequence: CDR1 DFQATT, CDR2 SNEGSKA (reference sequence). The length of the CDR3 is 12 residues. V dropped 2 bases and J dropped 1 base, with 3 bases sitting between them. CDR3 residues: CSARNSNQPQHF. For the CDR3, the DNA is TGCAGTGCTAGAAACAGCAATCAGCCCCAGCATTTT.

CDR3 in amino acids: CATSRTWTSGGAEEGTQYF. The CDR3 DNA follows: TGTGCCACCAGCAGAACATGGACTAGCGGGGGGGCCGAAGAGGGGACCCAGTACTTC. The chain uses TRBV15 and TRBJ2-5; 15 bases match TRBD2. Germline V gene data show CDR1 as LNHNV and CDR2 as YYDKDF (reference sequence). The CDR3 covers 19 residues. J was trimmed by 7 bases and V by 2 bases; bases with no gene match: 14. Variable domain in full (rest from reference TRBV15 and TRBJ2-5): DAMVIQNPRYQVTQFGKPVTLSCSQTLNHNVMYWYQQKSSQAPKLLFHYYDKDFNNEADTPDNFQSRRPNTSFCFLDIRSPGLGDTAMYLCATSRTWTSGGAEEGTQYFGPGTRLLVL.

The gene calls are TRBV20-1 and TRBJ1-2, with D possibly TRBD1 on 5 matching bases. With 0 bases removed from V and 7 bases from J, the gap between germline ends came to 12 bases. CDR3 length: 13 amino acids. Germline CDR1 reads DFQATT; CDR2 reads SNEGSKA (reference sequence). The CDR3, as DNA: TGCAGTGCTAGAGAGGGGCCCCCGGGTGGCTACACCTTC. Translating gives CSAREGPPGGYTF.

This clonotype was detected only a few times. This sequence joins TRBV7-3 and TRBJ2-5; 8 bases are a match to TRBD2. The CDR3 is made up of 14 amino acids. V was pared by 5 bases and J by 4 bases, with 6 bases of the junction left unmatched. Germline V gives CDR1 SGHTA, CDR2 FQGTGA. CDR3 DNA sequence: TGTGCCAGCAGCCCGGGGGGGCCCTCAGAGACCCAGTACTTC. It encodes CASSPGGPSETQYF. Full variable domain (outside the CDR3, taken from reference TRBV7-3 and TRBJ2-5): GAGVSQTPSNKVTEKGKYVELRCDPISGHTALYWYRQSLGQGPEFLIYFQGTGAADDSGLPNDRFFAVRPEGSVSTLKIQRTERGDSAVYLCASSPGGPSETQYFGPGTRLLVL.

The sample holds a few counts of this clonotype. This chain joins TRBV7-6 and TRBJ2-5; 11 nucleotides match TRBD2. The CDR3 loop spans 19 amino acids. V trimming: 2 bases; J trimming: 0 bases; junction bases outside the gene matches: 11. Looked up from germline, CDR1 is SGHVS and CDR2 is FNYEAQ. In DNA, the CDR3 is TGTGCCAGCAGCTTATGGCCCCGTAGCGGGGGGGTCAACCAAGAGACCCAGTACTTC. This encodes CASSLWPRSGGVNQETQYF.

This clonotype was seen a few times. The gene calls are TRBV11-2 and TRBJ2-7; no firm D call. Germline V gives CDR1 SGHAT, CDR2 FQNNGV. V was shortened by 5 bases and J by 0 bases, with 14 bases between the two germline ends. The CDR3 is made up of 15 amino acids. CDR3 DNA sequence: TGTGCCAGCAGCGATCCTGGGGTTGGCTCCTACGAGCAGTACTTC. Its protein product is CASSDPGVGSYEQYF.

This clonotype was seen more than once but under ten times. The chain combines TRBV11-2 with TRBJ2-1; D is unclear. The end of the DNA fits TRBJ2-7 better, so the J call may be wrong. Germline V lookup: CDR1 SGHAT, CDR2 FQNNGV. The CDR3 covers 13 residues. The CDR3 sequence: CASSQAPSHEQYF. The CDR3 DNA follows: TGTGCCAGCAGCCAAGCCCCGTCGCACGAGCAGTACTTC.

This rearrangement joins TRBV5-5 to TRBJ2-3; no definite D call. Germline V CDR1 and CDR2: SGHKS, YYEKEE (reference sequence). The V end was cut by 1 base, the J end by 2 bases, with 14 bases between. The CDR3 runs 16 residues. The CDR3 DNA follows: TGTGCCAGCAGCTTGCTCAGCGTGCGAAACACAGATACGCAGTATTTT. Translating gives CASSLLSVRNTDTQYF.

The table lists this clonotype with many counts. The genes are TRBV5-1 and TRBJ1-1; 8 nucleotides match TRBD1. Germline loops: CDR1 SGHRS, CDR2 YFSETQ. J lost 7 bases, V lost 4 bases, and 6 bases had no gene match. The CDR3 runs to 13 residues. The CDR3 bases are TGCGCCAGCAGCCCTCAGGGGGCGAATGAAGCTTTCTTT. Translation: CASSPQGANEAFF.

This clonotype was counted a few times. The chain links TRBV27 to TRBJ2-5, with D possibly being TRBD2 (6 bases). The DNA end is a closer match to TRBJ2-7, so the J assignment may be wrong. The germline V gene encodes CDR1 MNHEY and CDR2 SMNVEV (reference sequence). CDR3 length: 15 amino acids. CDR3: CASRFLGGSAYEQYF. In nucleotides, the CDR3 is TGTGCCAGCAGATTTTTGGGGGGTTCTGCCTACGAGCAGTACTTC.

This chain links TRBV20-1 with TRBJ1-6, with D tentatively TRBD1 (5 bases). Between the trimmed V and J ends, which lost 3 bases and 0 bases, there was a span of 12 bases. CDR3 length equals 16 residues. The germline V gene has CDR1 DFQATT and CDR2 SNEGSKA (reference sequence). CDR3 DNA sequence: TGCAGTGCTAGTGGGGGGTTCAGCTCCTATAATTCACCCCTCCACTTT. It yields the protein CSASGGFSSYNSPLHF.

This clonotype was seen just once. This chain uses TRBV9 with TRBJ1-1; D unclear. V was trimmed by 3 bases and J by 1 base, leaving 7 bases between them. CDR1 and CDR2 (germline): SGDLS, YYNGEE. The CDR3 loop spans 13 amino acids. CDR3: CASSAHENTEAFF. CDR3 nucleotide sequence: TGTGCCAGCAGCGCACACGAGAACACTGAAGCTTTCTTT.

This clonotype was found a few times. One junction end does not reproduce the germline sequence, and a read error may be involved. This sequence joins TRBV29-1 and TRBJ2-7; no clear D. The germline gives CDR1 SQVTM, CDR2 ANQGSEA. There are 11 residues in the CDR3. CDR3 nucleotides: TGCAGCGTTGCCGCTTCCTACGAGCGGTACTTC. This gives the protein CSVAASYERYF.

This clonotype was detected only a few times. This chain joins TRBV20-1 and TRBJ1-1, with D maybe TRBD1 (6 bases). V lost 2 bases and J lost 4, with 17 bases in between. CDR3 length equals 15 residues. Germline CDR1 DFQATT, CDR2 SNEGSKA (reference sequence). The CDR3 here is CSARRGRRDFTEAFF. The CDR3, as DNA: TGCAGTGCTAGAAGGGGGAGGCGGGATTTCACTGAAGCTTTCTTT.

J is TRBJ2-2 and V is TRBV20-1; 7 bases line up with TRBD2. This CDR3 is built from 14 residues. Germline CDR1 reads DFQATT; CDR2 reads SNEGSKA (reference sequence). V was pared by 6 bases and J by 5 bases, with 9 bases of the junction left unmatched. CDR3 DNA: TGCAGTGCGTCGGGCGGGGGTGCAACCGGGGAGCTGTTTTTT. It translates to CSASGGGATGELFF.

Concerning this clonotype: Relative to the germline gene, one junction end is altered; a read error may explain this. The chain has TRBV9 and TRBJ2-3; D is perhaps TRBD1 or TRBD2 (6 bases each). CDR1 and CDR2 (germline): SGDLS, YYNGEE. The CDR3 is 15 residues long. In nucleotides, the CDR3 is TGTGCCAGCAGCGTAGAGGGGGGACTGACAGGTACGCAGTATTTT. It specifies CASSVEGGLTGTQYF.

The V gene is TRBV20-1, the J gene TRBJ2-5, with 10 nucleotides matching TRBD2. The CDR3 contains 16 residues. After removal of 6 bases from V and 5 bases from J, the junction contained 15 bases not matched to a gene. Germline V gene lookup returns CDR1 DFQATT and CDR2 SNEGSKA (reference sequence). The CDR3 DNA is TGCAGTGCCGCCTCTCGATCAGCGGGAGGGATTGAGACCCAGTACTTC. Protein sequence: CSAASRSAGGIETQYF.